This T cell receptor (beta chain) came from a study of T cells after yellow fever vaccination. The study's findings and limits: Few clonotypes appeared in both CD4 and CD8 compartments. Most primary-vaccination clones reappeared after the booster (approximately 95% CD4, roughly 90% CD8).

The CDR3 has 16 amino acids. The ends were cut back, 6 bases at V and 0 bases at J, with 15 bases in the middle. The germline V gene encodes CDR1 MNHEY and CDR2 SVGEGT. Via MiXCR, TCRdb re-called the 5' RACE reads, giving one row per CDR3 protein. The repertoire holds 150,000 to 200,000 distinct CDR3 sequences, with 6.2% as singletons. This clonotype was observed many times. Its specificity is unknown. The chain has TRBV6-2 or TRBV6-3 and TRBJ1-5; perhaps TRBD1 as D (6 bases). The input for sequencing was CD4+ T cells sorted from PBMCs, taken on the day of the first yellow fever vaccination. The clonotype was recovered from a man younger than 35 who received the YFV17D yellow fever vaccine. CDR3 in amino acids: CASRKRTDLSNQPQHF. In DNA form, the CDR3 reads TGTGCCAGCAGAAAACGGACAGACCTTAGCAATCAGCCCCAGCATTTT.